A single sample gave rise to the 30 T cell receptor beta chains below, sequenced in a study of CD8+ T cells in alopecia areata (dated by TCRdb to 2016 to 2019). The method behind the library was the immunoSEQ multiplex PCR assay. To provide template for TCR sequencing, every sample had RNA extracted and reverse transcribed into cDNA. The table was pulled from immuneACCESS by TCRdb, which kept in-frame rearrangements only. Such tables lose some clones; where checked, under half of the loss comes from unresolved V genes, and the rest has no known cause. The sample records about 280,000 clones, 58% of which are singletons. Under 2% of the sample is in the top ten clones. Interpreted using the paper, the time point label stands for: around 26 weeks on oral tofacitinib. The sample's treatment or condition label, decoded: oral pan-JAK inhibitor, 5-10 mg twice daily. The sample consisted of CD4+ T cells sorted from blood, taken at week 24, from a patient treated with tofacitinib. These receptors all stem from a human donor with alopecia areata.

The V gene is TRBV29-1, the J gene TRBJ1-4; 7 nucleotides line up with TRBD1. V was pared by 6 bases and J by 8 bases, with 12 bases of the junction left unmatched. Germline lookup yields CDR1 SQVTM and CDR2 ANQGSEA. This CDR3 region has 14 residues. CDR3: CSVQMTGFGEKLFF. CDR3 nucleotides: TGCAGCGTCCAAATGACAGGGTTCGGGGAAAAACTGTTTTTT.

This clone was seen only a few times. The CDR3 here is CATSPRARLGVYNEQFF. CDR3 sequence (DNA): TGTGCCACCAGCCCCCGGGCCCGGCTGGGGGTCTACAATGAGCAGTTCTTC. The chain links TRBV15 to TRBJ2-1, with D perhaps assigned TRBD1 or TRBD2 (5 bases each). Trimming pared 5 bases from V and 3 bases from J, leaving 20 bases between. Germline lookup yields CDR1 LNHNV and CDR2 YYDKDF (reference sequence). This CDR3 has 17 residues.

This chain connects TRBV25-1 to TRBJ2-7, with D unresolved. This CDR3 spans 13 amino acids. Germline CDR1 and CDR2: MGHDK and SYGVNS. Trimming pared 5 bases from V and 5 bases from J, leaving 13 bases between. The CDR3 DNA is TGTGCCAGCAGTCCCCCTCCCTGGGACGAGCAGTACTTC. This encodes CASSPPPWDEQYF.

This clone has just a few counts. The chain combines TRBV6-6 with TRBJ1-4; possibly TRBD1 for D (5 bases). Germline CDR1 MNHNY, CDR2 SVGAGI (reference sequence). V lost 1 base and J lost 2, with 8 bases in between. This CDR3 is built from 15 residues. The CDR3 is CASSYFRGTNEKLFF. The CDR3 DNA reads as TGTGCCAGCAGTTACTTCCGGGGGACTAATGAAAAACTGTTTTTT.

This clone was seen more than once but under ten times. The chain is built from TRBV9 and TRBJ2-1, with no clear D. V was clipped by 0 bases and J by 3 bases, with 7 bases between them. Germline V lookup: CDR1 SGDLS, CDR2 YYNGEE. This CDR3 is built from 14 residues. For the CDR3, the DNA is TGTGCCAGCAGCGTAGGAGAGAACTACAATGAGCAGTTCTTC. It translates to CASSVGENYNEQFF.

This clone has ten or more counts. V gene TRBV18 combines with J gene TRBJ2-1, with 11 positions matching TRBD2. Germline V gene data show CDR1 as KGHSH and CDR2 as LQKENI. The CDR3 consists of 16 residues. V was clipped by 8 bases and J by 4 bases; unmatched bases: 10. CDR3 residues: CASPPGLAEEYNEQFF. Here the CDR3 DNA reads TGTGCCAGCCCGCCGGGACTAGCGGAGGAATACAATGAGCAGTTCTTC.

Only a few counts were recorded for this clone. The chain employs TRBV5-6 and TRBJ1-5, with 9 bases identical to TRBD1. Germline V lookup: CDR1 SGHDT, CDR2 YYEEEE. The length of the CDR3 is 18 residues. The ends lost 4 bases at V and 0 bases at J; junction bases unmatched: 11. The CDR3 region is CASSQPGQGNYSNQPQHF. CDR3 DNA sequence: TGTGCCAGCAGCCAACCGGGACAGGGAAATTATAGCAATCAGCCCCAGCATTTT.

The gene calls are TRBV30 and TRBJ2-5, with 10 nucleotides matching TRBD1. Germline CDR1 reads GTSNPN; CDR2 reads SVGIG (reference sequence). V lost 1 base, J lost 4 bases, and 9 bases stayed unmatched. The CDR3 is 16 residues long. Here the CDR3 reads CAWSGGGQGVTETQYF. The CDR3 nucleotides are TGTGCCTGGAGTGGGGGAGGACAGGGGGTGACAGAGACCCAGTACTTC.

The V gene is TRBV7-6, the J gene TRBJ2-3; the D is unclear. V lost 1 base and J 6 bases, leaving 5 bases between the germline ends. This CDR3 has 12 residues. Germline lookup yields CDR1 SGHVS and CDR2 FNYEAQ. CDR3 DNA: TGTGCCAGCAGCTTAGGTTGGGATACGCAGTATTTT. Its translation: CASSLGWDTQYF.

This clone occurred a few times. The chain employs TRBV13 and TRBJ1-1, with D unclear. Germline CDR1 PRHDT, CDR2 FYEKMQ (reference sequence). V lost 1 base and J 0 bases, leaving 6 bases between the germline ends. The CDR3 has 14 amino acids. The CDR3 nucleotides read TGTGCCAGCAGCTTAGAACACTTGAACACTGAAGCTTTCTTT. This codes for CASSLEHLNTEAFF.

This rearrangement joins TRBV25-1 to TRBJ1-4, with 8 bases that match TRBD1. V gave up 5 bases and J gave up 7 bases; unmatched junction bases: 9. CDR1 and CDR2 (germline): MGHDK, SYGVNS. The CDR3 runs 15 residues. In DNA, the CDR3 is TGTGCCAGCAGTCTGGGCGGGACAGGCGGTGAAAAACTGTTTTTT. Residues: CASSLGGTGGEKLFF.

Points on this clone: The sample contains more than one DNA sequence encoding this CDR3. V gene TRBV29-1 combines with J gene TRBJ2-5; tentative D call: TRBD1 (6 bases). This CDR3 region has 11 residues. The V end lost 4 bases, the J end lost 5 bases, and 8 bases lay between the germline ends. Per the germline V gene, CDR1 is SQVTM and CDR2 is ANQGSEA. Here the CDR3 DNA reads TGCAGCGTTGTTCAGGGGGAGACCCAGTACTTC. Amino acid sequence: CSVVQGETQYF.

The chain has TRBV30 and TRBJ2-3; TRBD2 might be the D (6 bases). Trimming left V 7 bases short and J 5 bases short, with 25 bases between. The CDR3 spans 16 residues. CDR1 is GTSNPN, CDR2 SVGIG, per germline (reference sequence). CDR3 amino acids: CASSNHRRVGIDTQYF. The CDR3 DNA reads as TGTGCCTCCTCAAACCACCGGAGGGTCGGGATAGATACGCAGTATTTT.

The genes are TRBV5-1 and TRBJ1-1, with D possibly matching TRBD1 (5 bases). CDR1 is SGHRS, CDR2 YFSETQ, per germline. The CDR3 is made up of 13 amino acids. V lost 3 bases to trimming and J lost 1 base, with 7 bases between them. The DNA for the CDR3 is TGCGCCAGCAGCTCCCAGGGGAACACTGAAGCTTTCTTT. This encodes CASSSQGNTEAFF.

The rearrangement joins TRBV28 to TRBJ1-2; D ambiguous. This CDR3 contains 11 residues. In germline, CDR1 is MDHEN, CDR2 SYDVKM. CDR3 region: CVAATPGGYTF. The CDR3 DNA follows: TGTGTGGCCGCCACTCCCGGAGGCTACACCTTC.

V is TRBV18 and J is TRBJ1-5; no clear D gene. The CDR3 totals 13 residues. V was shortened by 6 bases and J by 5 bases, with 11 bases between the two germline ends. Per germline, CDR1 KGHSH and CDR2 LQKENI. The CDR3 coding sequence is TGTGCCAGCTCTCAGCGCAACGATCAGCCCCAGCATTTT. Protein: CASSQRNDQPQHF. The complete variable domain, with remaining parts taken from reference TRBV18 and TRBJ1-5, reads NAGVMQNPRHLVRRRGQEARLRCSPMKGHSHVYWYRQLPEEGLKFMVYLQKENIIDESGMPKERFSAEFPKEGPSILRIQQVVRGDSAAYFCASSQRNDQPQHFGDGTRLSIL.

J is TRBJ2-1 and V is TRBV9; 7 bases map to TRBD2. The CDR3 is 14 amino acids. Trimming cost V 3 bases and J 0 bases; bases outside gene matches: 0. Germline loops: CDR1 SGDLS, CDR2 YYNGEE. The CDR3 DNA sequence: TGTGCCAGCAGCGGGACTAGCTCCTACAATGAGCAGTTCTTC. This codes for CASSGTSSYNEQFF.

The DNA for the CDR3 is TGTGCCACCAGCAGAGATAGCGGGGTTCGCTACGAGCAGTACTTC. The encoded protein is CATSRDSGVRYEQYF. The gene calls are TRBV15 and TRBJ2-7; TRBD2 agrees at 8 bases. Germline loops: CDR1 LNHNV, CDR2 YYDKDF (reference sequence). Losses at the gene ends were 0 bases for V and 3 bases for J; bases not matched to a gene: 4. CDR3 length: 15 residues.

The chain is built from TRBV29-1 and TRBJ2-6; D possibly corresponds to TRBD1 (6 bases). V lost 6 bases, J lost 2 bases, and 11 bases lay in between. From germline, CDR1 is SQVTM and CDR2 ANQGSEA. This CDR3 contains 14 residues. Here the CDR3 DNA reads TGCAGCGTAAACCAGGGGCCTGGGGCCAACGTCCTGACTTTC. Amino acid sequence: CSVNQGPGANVLTF.

The chain recombines TRBV6-5 with TRBJ1-3, with D tentatively TRBD1 (5 bases). V dropped 3 bases and J dropped 2 bases, with 14 bases sitting between them. The CDR3 has 16 residues. Germline V gene lookup returns CDR1 MNHEY and CDR2 SVGAGI. CDR3 region: CASSYTVRTTGNTIYF. The CDR3, as DNA: TGTGCCAGCAGTTATACTGTTCGGACAACTGGAAACACCATATATTTT.

The V call is TRBV2, the J call TRBJ2-1; perhaps TRBD2 as D (6 bases). This CDR3 is 14 amino acids long. V lost 4 bases and J lost 6, with 13 bases in between. CDR1 is SNHLY and CDR2 is FYNNEI in the germline V gene. CDR3 DNA: TGTGCCAGCAGTGTGACTAGAGTCGGCAATGAGCAGTTCTTC. This translates into CASSVTRVGNEQFF.

CDR3 nucleotides: TGTGCCAGCAGCCCACCGGGTCAGCCCCAGCATTTT. This sequence encodes CASSPPGQPQHF. This chain links TRBV6-6 with TRBJ1-5; D gene ambiguous. The CDR3 totals 12 residues. Trimming left V 6 bases short and J 6 bases short, with 9 bases between. Germline V gives CDR1 MNHNY, CDR2 SVGAGI (reference sequence).

This clone was recorded only once. The gene calls are TRBV7-2 and TRBJ2-7; D is uncertain. The V gene lost 5 bases and the J gene lost 4 bases, with 18 bases spanning the gap. CDR1 and CDR2 (germline): SGHTA, FQGNSA. The CDR3 contains 15 residues. CDR3 bases: TGTGCCAGCAGCATGGCAAGCCCTACGATATACGAGCAGTACTTC. Translating gives CASSMASPTIYEQYF.

The chain joins TRBV9 to TRBJ1-3; possibly TRBD1 for D (6 bases). The CDR3 is made up of 16 amino acids. CDR1 is SGDLS and CDR2 is YYNGEE in the germline V gene. The V gene lost 0 bases and the J gene lost 3 bases, with 13 bases spanning the gap. CDR3 residues: CASSVEGHPLGNTIYF. The CDR3 nucleotides are TGTGCCAGCAGCGTAGAGGGACACCCCCTTGGAAACACCATATATTTT.

This chain uses TRBV6-1 with TRBJ2-3; possibly TRBD2 for D (5 bases). V gave up 4 bases and J gave up 1 base, with 12 bases separating them. Germline V lookup: CDR1 MNHNS, CDR2 SASEGT. CDR3 length: 15 residues. CDR3: CASSAQDGGTDTQYF. The CDR3, as DNA: TGTGCCAGCAGTGCCCAGGACGGGGGCACAGATACGCAGTATTTT.

This clone was detected a few times. The chain couples TRBV7-2 to TRBJ1-6; no firm D call. Deletions cut 0 bases from V and 8 bases from J, with 11 bases between. From germline, CDR1 is SGHTA and CDR2 FQGNSA. The CDR3 is made up of 15 amino acids. The CDR3 protein is CASSLAGHRDSPLHF. CDR3 bases: TGTGCCAGCAGCTTAGCAGGTCATAGGGATTCACCCCTCCACTTT.

The chain has TRBV4-1 and TRBJ2-3; D gene ambiguous. The CDR3 length is 16 residues. Germline CDR1 MGHRA, CDR2 YSYEKL. Between the trimmed V and J ends, which lost 0 bases and 0 bases, there was a span of 10 bases. CDR3 DNA sequence: TGCGCCAGCAGCCAAGAGGTAGACTCTAGCACAGATACGCAGTATTTT. It specifies CASSQEVDSSTDTQYF.

This chain connects TRBV6-5 to TRBJ1-2; 10 bases map to TRBD1. Germline trimming cut 8 bases from V and 7 bases from J; bases unmatched to any gene: 4. The CDR3 sequence is 12 residues long. The germline V gene encodes CDR1 MNHEY and CDR2 SVGAGI. CDR3: CASGDRGFGYTF. The CDR3 DNA reads TGTGCCAGCGGGGACAGGGGCTTTGGCTACACCTTC.

Here the CDR3 reads CASSQDLVSRGYNEQFF. DNA for the CDR3: TGCGCCAGCAGCCAAGATCTAGTATCCAGGGGATACAATGAGCAGTTCTTC. The chain uses TRBV4-3 and TRBJ2-1, with a weak D call TRBD1 (6 bases). This CDR3 region has 17 residues. Germline lookup yields CDR1 LGHNA and CDR2 YSLEER. The germline V and J ends were trimmed by 0 bases and 4 bases, with 16 bases remaining between them.

About this clone: A read error may produce the germline difference seen at one junction end. V gene TRBV7-7 combines with J gene TRBJ2-3; D remains ambiguous. The CDR3 extends over 15 amino acids. Germline V gene data show CDR1 as SSHAT and CDR2 as FNYEAQ (reference sequence). As DNA, the CDR3 is TGTGCTAGCAGCCCTATGGACGGCAGAACAGATACGCAGTATTTT. Translating gives CASSPMDGRTDTQYF.